This T cell receptor beta chain is from a study of response to subunit inactivated influenza vaccine. Findings of the study overall: The authors proposed limited new T cell recruitment per seasonal influenza vaccination.

To note about this clonotype: Antigen unknown.

Germline lookup yields CDR1 SGHTS and CDR2 YDEGEE. The CDR3 is made up of 15 amino acids. V lost 1 base, J lost 7 bases, and 15 bases lay in between. TCRdb passed the RT-PCR reads through MiXCR, listing each CDR3 protein once. Of about 650,000 distinct CDR3 sequences in the sample, around 15% were seen once. Material: PBMCs from blood, obtained 14 to 15 days before vaccination. The clonotype was recovered from a man aged 45-65 years who received an inactivated influenza vaccine. The chain is built from TRBV5-8 and TRBJ1-5; weak D call: TRBD1 (5 bases). The CDR3 DNA follows: TGTGCCAGCAGCTTGTTGGGCCAGGGTTCCCAGCCCCAGCATTTT. This sequence encodes CASSLLGQGSQPQHF.